A selection of T cell receptor beta chains follows, all from one sample in a study of shared clonotypes between healthy human individuals. Sequencing was performed with immunoSEQ multiplex PCR; in TCRdb, only in-frame clones are kept and a portion is missing. Found here are more than 500,000 clones, 85% to 95% of them singletons; the top ten hold approximately 0.11%. The sample was naive CD8+ T cells sorted from blood. The receptors here all came from a woman aged 25 to 39 in good health. Each CDR3 is given with its conserved first and last residue. Fields, in order: CDR3 length, D gene, J gene, clone size, V gene, CDR3 protein, CDR3 DNA. A D gene is named only where the DNA matches it firmly. Clone size is stated in some rows and not others, as once, few, many or a class when expanded.

CDR3 length: 15
D gene: TRBD2
J gene: TRBJ2-7
clone size: NA
V gene: TRBV7-2
CDR3 protein: CASSQDLAGDYEQYF
CDR3 DNA: TGTGCCAGCAGCCAAGACTTAGCGGGAGATTACGAGCAGTACTTC

CDR3 length: 17
D gene: TRBD2
J gene: TRBJ2-7
clone size: NA
V gene: TRBV4-1
CDR3 protein: CASSQVELAGAGYEQYF
CDR3 DNA: TGCGCCAGCAGCCAAGTCGAACTAGCGGGAGCTGGCTACGAGCAGTACTTC

CDR3 length: 13
D gene: NA
J gene: TRBJ2-1
clone size: NA
V gene: TRBV7-9
CDR3 protein: CASSLPRNNEQFF
CDR3 DNA: TGTGCCAGCAGCTTACCAAGGAACAATGAGCAGTTCTTC

CDR3 length: 14
D gene: TRBD1
J gene: TRBJ1-4
clone size: NA
V gene: TRBV10-2
CDR3 protein: CASSETTGEEKLFF
CDR3 DNA: TGCGCCAGCAGTGAGACGACAGGGGAAGAAAAACTGTTTTTT

CDR3 length: 14
D gene: NA
J gene: TRBJ2-5
clone size: NA
V gene: TRBV7-2
CDR3 protein: CASSLEDIQETQYF
CDR3 DNA: TGTGCCAGCAGCTTAGAGGACATCCAAGAGACCCAGTACTTC

CDR3 length: 15
D gene: TRBD2
J gene: TRBJ2-1
clone size: NA
V gene: TRBV4-1
CDR3 protein: CASSQDPAGGPVGFF
CDR3 DNA: TGCGCCAGCAGCCAAGATCCAGCGGGAGGGCCGGTGGGGTTCTTC

CDR3 length: 16
D gene: TRBD2
J gene: TRBJ2-1
clone size: NA
V gene: TRBV4-1
CDR3 protein: CASSQDPGTSVNEQFF
CDR3 DNA: TGCGCCAGCAGCCAAGACCCCGGGACTAGCGTCAATGAGCAGTTCTTC

CDR3 length: 12
D gene: NA
J gene: TRBJ2-7
clone size: NA
V gene: TRBV2
CDR3 protein: CASSYQGYEQYF
CDR3 DNA: TGTGCCAGCAGTTACCAAGGGTACGAGCAGTACTTC

CDR3 length: 14
D gene: TRBD1
J gene: TRBJ2-1
clone size: NA
V gene: TRBV5-6
CDR3 protein: CASSPGQGGYEQFF
CDR3 DNA: TGTGCCAGCAGCCCTGGACAGGGAGGCTATGAGCAGTTCTTC

CDR3 length: 17
D gene: NA
J gene: TRBJ1-1
clone size: once
V gene: TRBV7-9
CDR3 protein: CASSLFQGLAVNTEAFF
CDR3 DNA: TGTGCCAGCAGCTTATTTCAGGGGTTGGCGGTGAACACTGAAGCTTTCTTT

CDR3 length: 15
D gene: TRBD1
J gene: TRBJ2-4
clone size: NA
V gene: TRBV10-3
CDR3 protein: CAISEAQGTKNIQYF
CDR3 DNA: TGTGCCATCAGTGAGGCACAGGGGACCAAAAACATTCAGTACTTC

CDR3 length: 12
D gene: NA
J gene: TRBJ1-6
clone size: NA
V gene: TRBV14
CDR3 protein: CASSLPPSPLHF
CDR3 DNA: TGTGCCAGCAGCCTCCCCCCTTCACCCCTCCACTTT

CDR3 length: 14
D gene: NA
J gene: TRBJ1-5
clone size: NA
V gene: TRBV27
CDR3 protein: CASSIQGRNQPQHF
CDR3 DNA: TGTGCCAGCAGTATACAGGGACGCAATCAGCCCCAGCATTTT

CDR3 length: 12
D gene: TRBD1
J gene: TRBJ2-7
clone size: NA
V gene: TRBV29-1
CDR3 protein: CSVLGQTYEQYF
CDR3 DNA: TGCAGCGTTTTGGGACAGACCTACGAGCAGTACTTC

CDR3 length: 15
D gene: NA
J gene: TRBJ2-1
clone size: NA
V gene: TRBV5-6
CDR3 protein: CASSHWTKAYNEQFF
CDR3 DNA: TGTGCCAGCAGTCATTGGACGAAAGCCTACAATGAGCAGTTCTTC

CDR3 length: 16
D gene: TRBD1
J gene: TRBJ2-3
clone size: NA
V gene: TRBV2
CDR3 protein: CASTKARDSLTDTQYF
CDR3 DNA: TGTGCCAGCACGAAGGCCCGGGACAGCCTCACAGATACGCAGTATTTT

CDR3 length: 16
D gene: TRBD1
J gene: TRBJ1-1
clone size: NA
V gene: TRBV6-5
CDR3 protein: CASSSLETGVNTEAFF
CDR3 DNA: TGTGCCAGCAGTTCCCTGGAGACAGGGGTAAACACTGAAGCTTTCTTT

CDR3 length: 15
D gene: NA
J gene: TRBJ2-2
clone size: NA
V gene: TRBV19
CDR3 protein: CASTYETLNTGELFF
CDR3 DNA: TGTGCCAGTACCTACGAGACATTGAACACCGGGGAGCTGTTTTTT

CDR3 length: 15
D gene: NA
J gene: TRBJ2-7
clone size: NA
V gene: TRBV7-9
CDR3 protein: CASSPTPGKFYEQYF
CDR3 DNA: TGTGCCAGCAGCCCCACGCCAGGGAAGTTCTACGAGCAGTACTTC

CDR3 length: 15
D gene: NA
J gene: TRBJ1-4
clone size: NA
V gene: TRBV5-6
CDR3 protein: CASSLATSDNEKLFF
CDR3 DNA: TGTGCCAGCAGCTTGGCCACGTCAGATAATGAAAAACTGTTTTTT

CDR3 length: 14
D gene: NA
J gene: TRBJ2-1
clone size: NA
V gene: TRBV9
CDR3 protein: CASSVAGGGYEQFF
CDR3 DNA: TGTGCCAGCAGCGTAGCTGGGGGGGGCTATGAGCAGTTCTTC

CDR3 length: 12
D gene: NA
J gene: TRBJ2-7
clone size: NA
V gene: TRBV14
CDR3 protein: CASSQEPAEQYF
CDR3 DNA: TGTGCCAGCAGCCAAGAGCCTGCCGAGCAGTACTTC

CDR3 length: 14
D gene: TRBD2
J gene: TRBJ2-3
clone size: NA
V gene: TRBV2
CDR3 protein: CASMGLAGTDTQYF
CDR3 DNA: TGTGCCAGCATGGGACTAGCAGGCACAGATACGCAGTATTTT

CDR3 length: 17
D gene: NA
J gene: TRBJ1-5
clone size: NA
V gene: TRBV6-1
CDR3 protein: CASSEPPYGQTAQPQHF
CDR3 DNA: TGTGCCAGCAGTGAACCTCCCTACGGACAGACGGCTCAGCCCCAGCATTTT

CDR3 length: 13
D gene: NA
J gene: TRBJ2-1
clone size: NA
V gene: TRBV7-6
CDR3 protein: CASSLPLRNEQFF
CDR3 DNA: TGTGCCAGCAGCTTACCGCTACGGAATGAGCAGTTCTTC

CDR3 length: 16
D gene: TRBD2
J gene: TRBJ2-3
clone size: NA
V gene: TRBV6-6
CDR3 protein: CASSTYSGRSTDTQYF
CDR3 DNA: TGTGCCAGCAGTACGTATAGCGGGAGAAGCACAGATACGCAGTATTTT

CDR3 length: 13
D gene: NA
J gene: TRBJ1-1
clone size: NA
V gene: TRBV18
CDR3 protein: CASSERRDTEAFF
CDR3 DNA: TGTGCCAGCTCAGAGCGTCGGGACACTGAAGCTTTCTTT

CDR3 length: 13
D gene: NA
J gene: TRBJ1-5
clone size: NA
V gene: TRBV28
CDR3 protein: CASSFSRDQPQHF
CDR3 DNA: TGTGCCAGCAGTTTTAGCAGGGATCAGCCCCAGCATTTT

CDR3 length: 15
D gene: TRBD2
J gene: TRBJ2-3
clone size: NA
V gene: TRBV4-2
CDR3 protein: CASSLGLVSTDTQYF
CDR3 DNA: TGTGCCAGCAGCCTCGGACTAGTGAGCACAGATACGCAGTATTTT

CDR3 length: 11
D gene: NA
J gene: TRBJ2-1
clone size: few
V gene: TRBV27
CDR3 protein: CASRTYNEQFF
CDR3 DNA: TGTGCCAGCCGAACCTACAATGAGCAGTTCTTC

CDR3 length: 13
D gene: NA
J gene: TRBJ2-1
clone size: NA
V gene: TRBV2
CDR3 protein: CASSVANYNEQFF
CDR3 DNA: TGTGCCAGCAGTGTGGCGAACTACAATGAGCAGTTCTTC

CDR3 length: 16
D gene: TRBD2
J gene: TRBJ2-5
clone size: NA
V gene: TRBV7-9
CDR3 protein: CASSPATSGYQETQYF
CDR3 DNA: TGTGCCAGCAGCCCTGCAACTAGCGGTTATCAAGAGACCCAGTACTTC

CDR3 length: 14
D gene: NA
J gene: TRBJ2-7
clone size: NA
V gene: TRBV27
CDR3 protein: CASSLIQGAYEQYF
CDR3 DNA: TGTGCCAGCAGTTTAATTCAGGGCGCCTACGAGCAGTACTTC

CDR3 length: 13
D gene: NA
J gene: TRBJ1-5
clone size: NA
V gene: TRBV6-5
CDR3 protein: CASSYGLDQPQHF
CDR3 DNA: TGTGCCAGCAGTTACGGCCTGGATCAGCCCCAGCATTTT

CDR3 length: 15
D gene: NA
J gene: TRBJ2-7
clone size: NA
V gene: TRBV6-5
CDR3 protein: CASRPSEEASYEQYF
CDR3 DNA: TGTGCCAGCAGACCTAGCGAGGAGGCTTCCTACGAGCAGTACTTC

CDR3 length: 16
D gene: NA
J gene: TRBJ2-1
clone size: once
V gene: TRBV4-1
CDR3 protein: CASSQVPSDPYNEQFF
CDR3 DNA: TGCGCCAGCAGCCAAGTTCCAAGCGATCCCTACAATGAGCAGTTCTTC

CDR3 length: 14
D gene: TRBD1
J gene: TRBJ1-1
clone size: few
V gene: TRBV6-5
CDR3 protein: CASSYSTGVTEAFF
CDR3 DNA: TGTGCCAGCAGTTACTCGACAGGGGTCACTGAAGCTTTCTTT

CDR3 length: 14
D gene: NA
J gene: TRBJ1-2
clone size: NA
V gene: TRBV7-9
CDR3 protein: CASSSRGSNYGYTF
CDR3 DNA: TGTGCCAGCAGCTCTAGGGGGTCTAACTATGGCTACACCTTC

CDR3 length: 19
D gene: NA
J gene: TRBJ1-4
clone size: NA
V gene: TRBV11-3
CDR3 protein: CASSLGGRYREPGGEKLFF
CDR3 DNA: TGTGCCAGCAGCTTAGGGGGACGGTACAGGGAACCGGGAGGTGAAAAACTGTTTTTT

CDR3 length: 15
D gene: NA
J gene: TRBJ2-7
clone size: NA
V gene: TRBV27
CDR3 protein: CASRFSQGLGDEQYF
CDR3 DNA: TGTGCCAGCAGGTTCTCCCAGGGGCTGGGGGACGAGCAGTACTTC

CDR3 length: 15
D gene: NA
J gene: TRBJ2-7
clone size: NA
V gene: TRBV28
CDR3 protein: CASSLGLRFGSEQYF
CDR3 DNA: TGTGCCAGCAGTCTCGGGCTTCGATTCGGGTCCGAGCAGTACTTC

CDR3 length: 14
D gene: NA
J gene: TRBJ2-3
clone size: NA
V gene: TRBV27
CDR3 protein: CASKVAEYTDTQYF
CDR3 DNA: TGTGCCAGCAAAGTAGCGGAGTACACAGATACGCAGTATTTT

CDR3 length: 13
D gene: NA
J gene: TRBJ2-7
clone size: once
V gene: TRBV27
CDR3 protein: CASSPGGAGEQYF
CDR3 DNA: TGTGCCAGCAGTCCCGGCGGGGCAGGAGAGCAGTACTTC

CDR3 length: 15
D gene: NA
J gene: TRBJ1-1
clone size: NA
V gene: TRBV19
CDR3 protein: CASSITGHLNTEAFF
CDR3 DNA: TGTGCCAGTAGTATAACAGGTCACCTTAACACTGAAGCTTTCTTT

CDR3 length: 18
D gene: NA
J gene: TRBJ1-1
clone size: NA
V gene: TRBV28
CDR3 protein: CASSETPLRGRSNTEAFF
CDR3 DNA: TGTGCCAGCAGCGAAACACCACTTCGGGGCAGATCGAACACTGAAGCTTTCTTT

CDR3 length: 16
D gene: NA
J gene: TRBJ2-7
clone size: NA
V gene: TRBV7-9
CDR3 protein: CASSLALSESSYEQYF
CDR3 DNA: TGTGCCAGCAGCTTAGCTCTCAGTGAAAGCTCCTACGAGCAGTACTTC

CDR3 length: 11
D gene: NA
J gene: TRBJ1-1
clone size: NA
V gene: TRBV6-6
CDR3 protein: CASSRGPEAFF
CDR3 DNA: TGTGCCAGCAGTCGAGGACCTGAAGCTTTCTTT

CDR3 length: 14
D gene: TRBD1
J gene: TRBJ2-5
clone size: NA
V gene: TRBV11-2
CDR3 protein: CASSLTGGTETQYF
CDR3 DNA: TGTGCCAGCAGCTTGACAGGGGGGACGGAGACCCAGTACTTC

CDR3 length: 17
D gene: NA
J gene: TRBJ1-1
clone size: NA
V gene: TRBV19
CDR3 protein: CASPLGPGRGMDTEAFF
CDR3 DNA: TGTGCCAGCCCCCTCGGCCCAGGGAGGGGCATGGACACTGAAGCTTTCTTT

CDR3 length: 18
D gene: TRBD2
J gene: TRBJ2-1
clone size: NA
V gene: TRBV2
CDR3 protein: CASSGSGTSGRAVDEQFF
CDR3 DNA: TGTGCCAGCAGTGGAAGCGGGACTAGCGGGAGGGCCGTCGATGAGCAGTTCTTC

CDR3 length: 11
D gene: NA
J gene: TRBJ2-7
clone size: NA
V gene: TRBV25-1
CDR3 protein: CASSNSYEQYF
CDR3 DNA: TGTGCCAGCAGTAACTCCTACGAGCAGTACTTC

CDR3 length: 14
D gene: NA
J gene: TRBJ2-3
clone size: NA
V gene: TRBV10-1
CDR3 protein: CASSESRLADTQYF
CDR3 DNA: TGCGCCAGCAGTGAGAGTCGACTAGCAGATACGCAGTATTTT

CDR3 length: 12
D gene: NA
J gene: TRBJ1-5
clone size: once
V gene: TRBV7-9
CDR3 protein: CASSLWDQPQHF
CDR3 DNA: TGTGCCAGCAGCTTATGGGATCAGCCCCAGCATTTT

CDR3 length: 14
D gene: NA
J gene: TRBJ1-1
clone size: once
V gene: TRBV7-8
CDR3 protein: CASTLGGGGTEAFF
CDR3 DNA: TGTGCCAGCACCCTAGGGGGAGGAGGGACTGAAGCTTTCTTT

CDR3 length: 12
D gene: NA
J gene: TRBJ1-1
clone size: NA
V gene: TRBV5-1
CDR3 protein: CASSLPGVEAFF
CDR3 DNA: TGCGCCAGCAGCTTGCCAGGGGTTGAAGCTTTCTTT

CDR3 length: 13
D gene: TRBD1
J gene: TRBJ2-5
clone size: NA
V gene: TRBV5-4
CDR3 protein: CASSPGTGSGQYF
CDR3 DNA: TGTGCCAGCAGTCCCGGGACAGGGTCGGGACAGTACTTC

CDR3 length: 15
D gene: NA
J gene: TRBJ1-3
clone size: NA
V gene: TRBV4-1
CDR3 protein: CASSQGGGFGNTIYF
CDR3 DNA: TGCGCCAGCAGCCAAGGCGGGGGGTTTGGAAACACCATATATTTT

CDR3 length: 12
D gene: TRBD1
J gene: TRBJ2-7
clone size: NA
V gene: TRBV7-2
CDR3 protein: CASSWTGGKQYF
CDR3 DNA: TGTGCCAGCAGCTGGACAGGGGGCAAGCAGTACTTC

CDR3 length: 14
D gene: NA
J gene: TRBJ1-3
clone size: once
V gene: TRBV4-2
CDR3 protein: CASSLHGVGNTIYF
CDR3 DNA: TGTGCCAGCAGCTTGCACGGGGTAGGAAACACCATATATTTT